This T cell receptor beta chain emerged from a study of cytomegalovirus exposure and HLA in healthy donors. Study context: Unique TCRs from HLA-typed donors, roughly 87 million of them, were held in an early data release.

In the PCR, 60 Vbeta and 13 Jbeta primers were used. Some clones are missing from TCRdb's copy, which holds only in-frame ones; the method was immunoSEQ multiplex PCR. The sample table sets out about 96,000 clones. Worth noting for this clone: Its antigen is unknown.

The CDR3 is 13 residues long. Germline lookup yields CDR1 SNHLY and CDR2 FYNNEI. The V and J ends lost 8 bases and 4 bases, in that order; junction bases with no gene match: 6. Points from the study as a whole: Analyzed later, association rates of TCRs varied across HLA loci, with DRB1 most and HLA-C fewest.

The sequenced sample was PBMCs. This chain links TRBV2 with TRBJ2-5, with 8 bases aligning to TRBD1. The TCR sequence derives from a woman aged 25 to 45 in good health and CMV-seronegative. CDR3 DNA: TGTGCCAGCGCAGGACAGGGAGGAGAGACCCAGTACTTC. Translating gives CASAGQGGETQYF. Filled out from reference TRBV2 and TRBJ2-5, the complete variable domain reads EPEVTQTPSHQVTQMGQEVILRCVPISNHLYFYWYRQILGQKVEFLVSFYNNEISEKSEIFDDQFSVERPDGSNFTLKIRSTKLEDSAMYFCASAGQGGETQYFGPGTRLLVL.